The 9 T cell receptor beta chains presented below share a single source sample, sequenced in a study of CD8+CD57+ T cells in acquired aplastic anemia. Patients who underwent sequencing had shown CD8+CD57+ cell expansion by flow cytometry. Genomic DNA, serving as template, underwent TCR beta VDJ and CDR3 profiling. TCRdb re-called the reads with MiXCR, one entry per CDR3 protein. The data show approximately 470,000 distinct CDR3 sequences, with less than 35% seen just once and 0.7% to 1% held by the top ten. Sequenced: sorted CD4+, CD8+, or CD8+CD57+ T cells (not recorded which) from PBMCs. The receptors come from a human donor with aplastic anemia.

This clonotype was counted many times. This chain links TRBV20-1 with TRBJ1-2; possible D gene TRBD1, 5 bases. This CDR3 has 12 amino acids. CDR1 and CDR2 (germline): DFQATT, SNEGSKA (reference sequence). Between the trimmed V and J ends, which lost 2 bases and 8 bases, there was a span of 12 bases. CDR3 loop: CSARPRGEGYTF. The CDR3 DNA follows: TGCAGTGCTAGACCCCGAGGGGAAGGCTACACCTTC.

In regard to this clonotype: A read error is possible here, since a much larger clone lies one base away. This chain connects TRBV20-1 to TRBJ1-2; 9 bases align to TRBD1. This CDR3 spans 15 amino acids. The germline gives CDR1 DFQATT, CDR2 SNEGSKA (reference sequence). The CDR3 DNA follows: TGCAGTGCTTCCCCGGGACAGGGTTTTAACTATGGCCACACCTTC. This translates into CSASPGQGFNYGHTF.

This chain joins TRBV2 and TRBJ2-5, with TRBD2 matching over 11 bases. Losses at the gene ends were 3 bases for V and 4 bases for J; bases not matched to a gene: 7. This CDR3 has 16 residues. From germline, CDR1 is SNHLY and CDR2 FYNNEI. CDR3 bases: TGTGCCAGCAGTGAGGTTAGCGGGAGGGTTGGAGAGACCCAGTACTTC. Its translation: CASSEVSGRVGETQYF.

This clonotype was counted ten times or more. The chain couples TRBV25-1 to TRBJ2-3; possibly TRBD2 for D (7 bases). Trimming took 0 bases from V and 3 from J, leaving 10 bases between them. The CDR3 spans 15 residues. The V gene's germline CDR1 is MGHDK and CDR2 SYGVNS. The CDR3 region is CASSEYRGGTDTQYF. CDR3 DNA: TGTGCCAGCAGTGAATATAGGGGGGGGACAGATACGCAGTATTTT.

The V and J genes are TRBV20-1 and TRBJ2-7, with 8 nucleotides matching TRBD1. The CDR3 covers 15 residues. Germline loops: CDR1 DFQATT, CDR2 SNEGSKA (reference sequence). Losses at the gene ends were 6 bases for V and 4 bases for J; bases not matched to a gene: 14. CDR3 in amino acids: CSAHLPGQGLYEQYF. As DNA, the CDR3 is TGCAGTGCGCATCTTCCAGGACAGGGCCTATACGAGCAGTACTTC.

Concerning this clonotype: It may be a read error: a sequence one base away is much more abundant. The chain combines TRBV2 with TRBJ2-1; unclear D gene. The germline gives CDR1 SNHLY, CDR2 FYNNEI. The CDR3 runs 15 residues. CDR3 nucleotide sequence: TGTGCCGGCAGTGAAGCGCAGAAACTCTACAATGAGCAGTTCTTC. Translation gives CAGSEAQKLYNEQFF.

The genes are TRBV6-2 or TRBV6-3 and TRBJ2-2; 8 nucleotides agree with TRBD1. The trim removed 4 bases at V and 7 bases at J, leaving 11 bases unmatched. Looked up from germline, CDR1 is MNHEY and CDR2 is SVGEGT. This CDR3 region has 16 residues. The CDR3 DNA follows: TGTGCCAGCAGTTCCCCGCGGACAGGGACGGGCGGGGAGCTGTTTTTT. It is translated as CASSSPRTGTGGELFF.

Only a few counts were recorded for this clonotype. J is TRBJ1-1 and V is TRBV20-1; 8 bases line up with TRBD1. This CDR3 contains 12 residues. Germline CDR1 and CDR2: DFQATT and SNEGSKA (reference sequence). V gave up 5 bases and J gave up 9 bases; unmatched junction bases: 8. CDR3: CSAEDRENQAFF. The CDR3 DNA reads TGCAGTGCTGAGGACAGGGAAAATCAAGCTTTCTTT.

The chain combines TRBV9 with TRBJ1-5, with a tentative D call TRBD1 (6 bases). This CDR3 is built from 15 residues. V shed 4 bases and J shed 7 bases, with 18 bases lying between them. Germline CDR1 and CDR2: SGDLS and YYNGEE. DNA for the CDR3: TGTGCCAGCAGCCTTACCGGACAGCCAGGGCAGCCCCAGCATTTT. This encodes CASSLTGQPGQPQHF.